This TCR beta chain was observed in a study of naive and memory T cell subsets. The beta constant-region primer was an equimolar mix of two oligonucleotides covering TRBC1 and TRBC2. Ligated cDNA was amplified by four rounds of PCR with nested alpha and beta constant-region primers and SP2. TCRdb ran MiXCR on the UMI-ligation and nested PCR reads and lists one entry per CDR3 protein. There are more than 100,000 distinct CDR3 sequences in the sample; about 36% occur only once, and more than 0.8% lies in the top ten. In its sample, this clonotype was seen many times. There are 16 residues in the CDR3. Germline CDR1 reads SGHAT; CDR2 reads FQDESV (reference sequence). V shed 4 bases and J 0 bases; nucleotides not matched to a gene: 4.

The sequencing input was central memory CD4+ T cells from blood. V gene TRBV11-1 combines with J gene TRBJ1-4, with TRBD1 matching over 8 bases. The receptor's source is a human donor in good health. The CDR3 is CASSSGQGATNEKLFF. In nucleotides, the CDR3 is TGTGCCAGCAGCTCCGGACAGGGCGCAACTAATGAAAAACTGTTTTTT.